One and the same sample provided the 10 T cell receptor beta chains below, sequenced in a study of T-cell reconstitution after alpha-beta-depleted transplantation in children. The TCRbeta library incorporated unique molecular identifiers. MiXCR, run by TCRdb on the PCR reads, gives a single entry per CDR3 protein. This table has a few hundred thousand distinct CDR3 sequences, about 23% appearing once. Sequenced material: PBMCs, taken before TCRalphabeta/CD19-depleted stem cell transplant. The receptors come from a girl aged 2 to 9 with Fanconi anemia, due to receive a stem cell transplant.

The rearrangement links TRBV20-1 to TRBJ2-1; D call uncertain. Trimming pared 5 bases from V and 4 bases from J, leaving 9 bases between. The germline V gene has CDR1 DFQATT and CDR2 SNEGSKA (reference sequence). This CDR3 has 12 residues. The CDR3: CSAPKLYNEQFF. The CDR3 DNA is TGCAGTGCTCCCAAGCTGTACAATGAGCAGTTCTTC.

This clonotype was detected ten times or more. The chain joins TRBV6-1 to TRBJ1-2; D is undetermined. The V gene lost 1 base and the J gene lost 3 bases, with 6 bases spanning the gap. Germline V gene lookup returns CDR1 MNHNS and CDR2 SASEGT. CDR3 length: 13 amino acids. The CDR3 region is CASSEGGYYGYTF. The CDR3 DNA sequence: TGTGCCAGCAGTGAAGGCGGATACTATGGCTACACCTTC.

V is TRBV5-1 and J is TRBJ2-2, with 10 bases that match TRBD2. CDR3 length equals 18 residues. From germline, CDR1 is SGHRS and CDR2 YFSETQ. The junction had 7 bases not matched to a gene; V was cut back by 2 bases and J by 0 bases. The CDR3 nucleotides read TGCGCCAGCAGCTTAGAGCGGGGGGGGCGCACGAACACCGGGGAGCTGTTTTTT. Translated: CASSLERGGRTNTGELFF.

The chain uses TRBV29-1 and TRBJ2-7; 11 nucleotides match TRBD1. V was clipped by 4 bases and J by 1 base; unmatched bases: 24. The CDR3 covers 21 residues. Germline V gene sequence: CDR1 SQVTM, CDR2 ANQGSEA. The CDR3 reads CSVGSPIAPGQGALLSYEQYF. DNA of the CDR3: TGCAGCGTTGGGTCCCCTATCGCCCCCGGACAGGGGGCATTACTTTCCTACGAGCAGTACTTC.

This clonotype was detected a few times. The genes are TRBV12-3 or TRBV12-4 and TRBJ2-3, with D tentatively TRBD1 (6 bases). The CDR3 has 13 amino acids. Trimming removed 2 bases from V and 4 bases from J, with 7 bases in between. The CDR3 DNA is TGTGCCAGCAGTTTATGGGGGCCAGATACGCAGTATTTT. Translated, it gives CASSLWGPDTQYF.

The sample holds many counts of this clonotype. V and J are TRBV29-1 and TRBJ2-6; D gene unclear. CDR1 and CDR2 (germline): SQVTM, ANQGSEA. The CDR3 sequence is 17 residues long. Trimming took 1 base from V and 2 from J, leaving 15 bases between them. CDR3 DNA sequence: TGCAGCGTTGAAGGAGAGGTGGACGGCCCTGGGGCCAACGTCCTGACTTTC. This codes for CSVEGEVDGPGANVLTF.

This clonotype has a single count. A read error may explain this, as a much larger clone is one base away. V usage is TRBV12-3 or TRBV12-4 and J usage is TRBJ1-1, with 7 bases that match TRBD1. CDR3 length: 13 residues. V was clipped by 6 bases and J by 3 bases; unmatched bases: 4. CDR3 sequence (DNA): TGTGCCAGCAGCTCCGACAGGGACACTGAAGCTTTCTTT. Its translation: CASSSDRDTEAFF.

J is TRBJ2-2 and V is TRBV9, with D uncertain. Trimming stripped 2 bases from V and 6 bases from J, with 11 bases between. Germline CDR1 and CDR2: SGDLS and YYNGEE. CDR3 length: 14 amino acids. CDR3 sequence (DNA): TGTGCCAGCAGCGTTCTCCGCCAGGCCGGGGAGCTGTTTTTT. It specifies CASSVLRQAGELFF.

This clonotype has more than one count but fewer than ten. V is TRBV29-1 and J is TRBJ1-2; a weak D match, TRBD1 (5 bases). The CDR3 has 12 amino acids. Germline CDR1 is SQVTM and CDR2 is ANQGSEA. V shed 7 bases and J shed 8 bases, with 17 bases lying between them. Here the CDR3 DNA reads TGCAGCGCTTTCCGGGACTCAGAGGGCTACACCTTC. It is translated as CSAFRDSEGYTF.

A remark on this clonotype: A read error may produce the germline difference seen at one junction end. The gene calls are TRBV4-2 and TRBJ2-1; 7 positions agree with TRBD1. The CDR3 runs 15 residues. CDR1 and CDR2 (germline): LGHNA, YNFKEQ. The CDR3 nucleotides read TGTGCCAGCAGTCAAGATTGGACAGGCGCTAATGAGCAGTTCTTC. Translated, it gives CASSQDWTGANEQFF.